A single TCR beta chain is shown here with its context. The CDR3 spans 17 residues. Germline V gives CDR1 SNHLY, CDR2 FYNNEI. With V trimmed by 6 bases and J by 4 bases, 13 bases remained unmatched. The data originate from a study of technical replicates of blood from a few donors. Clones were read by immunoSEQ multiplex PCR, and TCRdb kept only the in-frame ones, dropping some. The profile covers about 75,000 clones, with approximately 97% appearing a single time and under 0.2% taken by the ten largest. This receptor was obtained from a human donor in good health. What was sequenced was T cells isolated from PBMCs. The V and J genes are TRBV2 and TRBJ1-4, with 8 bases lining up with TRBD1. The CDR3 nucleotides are TGTGCCAGCAGCCGGACTGATTGGACAGGGAATAATGAAAAACTGTTTTTT. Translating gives CASSRTDWTGNNEKLFF.